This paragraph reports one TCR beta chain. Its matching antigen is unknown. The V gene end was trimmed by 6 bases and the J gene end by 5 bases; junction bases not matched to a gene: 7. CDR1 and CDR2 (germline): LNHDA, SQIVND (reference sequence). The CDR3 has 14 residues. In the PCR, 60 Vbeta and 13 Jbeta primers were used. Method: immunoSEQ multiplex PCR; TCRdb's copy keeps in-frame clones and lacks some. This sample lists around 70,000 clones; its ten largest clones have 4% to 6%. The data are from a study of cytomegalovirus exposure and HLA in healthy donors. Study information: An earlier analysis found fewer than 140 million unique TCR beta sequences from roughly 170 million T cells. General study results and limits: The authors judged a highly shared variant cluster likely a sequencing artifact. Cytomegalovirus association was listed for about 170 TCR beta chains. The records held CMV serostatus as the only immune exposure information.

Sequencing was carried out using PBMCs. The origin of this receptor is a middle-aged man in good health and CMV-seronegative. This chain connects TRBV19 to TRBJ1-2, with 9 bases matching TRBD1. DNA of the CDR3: TGTGCCAGTAGGACAGGACAGGGGCGGTATGGCTACACCTTC. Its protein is CASRTGQGRYGYTF.